These T cell receptor beta chains were read from a single sample in a study of cytomegalovirus exposure and HLA in healthy donors. Libraries were prepared by immunoSEQ multiplex PCR; TCRdb keeps only in-frame clonotypes and omits some of them. This table has approximately 150,000 clones, 82% appearing once. The specimen sequenced was PBMCs. These receptors all come from a man aged 18 to 35 in good health and CMV-seropositive. The CDR3 runs from the conserved cysteine through the conserved F or W.

TRBV20-1	TRBJ2-5	CSAPNRGTQYF
TRBV5-4	TRBJ1-4	CASSADRVNEKLFF
TRBV6-5	TRBJ2-1	CASSTAASGKHEQFF
TRBV5-6	TRBJ2-7	CASSPLALSSYEQYF
TRBV5-6	TRBJ2-5	CASSLYSQETQYF
TRBV5-1	TRBJ1-1	CASSLDGKAGEAFF
TRBV28	TRBJ2-7	CASSLSGSKPEQYF
TRBV25-1	TRBJ1-1	CASSPGGLNTEAFF
TRBV29-1	TRBJ2-2	CSVVGGPNTGELFF
TRBV19	TRBJ1-5	CASCSLSRGVNQPQHF
TRBV18	TRBJ2-7	CASSPPRDRATYEQYF
TRBV10-2	TRBJ2-2	CASTQGGAGELFF
TRBV12-5	TRBJ1-1	CASATPSGQGFSEAFF
TRBV11-2	TRBJ2-6	CASSLGSSGANVLTF
TRBV28	TRBJ2-7	CASSFSSEQYF
TRBV5-1	TRBJ2-5	CASYRDRDQETQYF
TRBV7-2	TRBJ2-1	CASIRLSYNEQFF
TRBV5-6	NA	CASSLGQGAFDEQYF
TRBV6-5	TRBJ1-2	CASSYLRTGAGGYTF
TRBV6-6	TRBJ2-7	CASSYREWRDEQYF
TRBV4-1	NA	CASSQGPGQVYEQYF
TRBV28	TRBJ1-5	CASTVDRVVQPQHF
TRBV6-5	TRBJ1-1	CASILGNTEAFF
TRBV29-1	TRBJ2-5	CSVPQEGLRGGETQYF
TRBV5-4	TRBJ2-3	CATGLARDTQYF
TRBV5-1	TRBJ2-1	CASSFTGRARDEQFF
TRBV19	TRBJ2-4	CASGVAGAKNIQYF
TRBV5-1	TRBJ1-1	CASSPRGGTLEAFF
TRBV4-1	TRBJ1-3	CASQQAGFSSGNTIYF
TRBV10-2	NA	CASRDSSLYEQYF
TRBV4-1	TRBJ2-6	CASSQESTGGLADVLTF
TRBV10-2	TRBJ1-2	CASSESGRTYGYTF
TRBV30	TRBJ1-1	CAWSVIGWGQNTEAFF
TRBV6-1	TRBJ1-5	CASSEARGGIANQPQHF
TRBV28	TRBJ2-6	CASSFSLPPRSSGANVLTF
TRBV7-8	TRBJ2-7	CASSLPGLASEQYF
TRBV10-3	TRBJ1-5	CAISGSLNQPQHF
TRBV7-8	TRBJ2-3	CASSWGPLTDTQYF
TRBV28	TRBJ1-2	CASSSGQGVYGYTF
TRBV18	TRBJ1-1	CASSPAVRDTEAFF
TRBV6-5	TRBJ1-1	CASSLAALTEAFF
TRBV4-2	TRBJ2-5	CASSQENEETQYF
TRBV19	TRBJ1-2	CASSIPAGNYGYTF
TRBV28	TRBJ2-7	CASSLEGSYEQYF
TRBV19	TRBJ2-6	CASSPLAGDQSGANVLTF
TRBV7-2	TRBJ1-4	CASSTPRTGNEKLFF
TRBV11-2	TRBJ1-1	CASKLRREYTEAFF
TRBV7-7	TRBJ2-1	CASSLAPSGQKVYNEQFF